The following is a T cell receptor (beta chain) sequence with its context. Trimming took 3 bases from V and 0 from J, leaving 12 bases between them. CDR3 length equals 15 residues. Germline V gene sequence: CDR1 SGHRS, CDR2 YFSETQ. The source of the sample is a study of blood T cell repertoires in COVID-19. Study background: Acute and convalescent COVID-19 specimens originated in the United States, Italy and Spain. T cells, B-cell-depleted T cells, or PBMCs supplied cDNA or gDNA.

The method was immunoSEQ multiplex PCR; TCRdb's version includes in-frame clones alone and lacks a portion of them. The sample carries tens of thousands of clones, 60% to 85% recorded once. The rearrangement joins TRBV5-1 to TRBJ1-1; D is perhaps TRBD1 (6 bases). The material sequenced was peripheral blood. This TCR was sampled from a man aged 50-60 years with active or convalescent COVID-19. CDR3 loop: CASSSTGGLNTEAFF. CDR3 in DNA: TGCGCCAGCAGCTCGACGGGGGGCCTGAACACTGAAGCTTTCTTT.